This record concerns one TCR beta chain sequence. These data are taken from a study of CD8 T cells in Susac syndrome. With random hexamers, about 0.45 to 1 ug RNA was reverse transcribed. One entry per CDR3 protein results from TCRdb running MiXCR on the immunoSEQ multiplex PCR reads. Altogether under 150,000 distinct CDR3 sequences are present, around nine tenths being singletons, with the ten largest covering around 0.24%. There are 13 residues in the CDR3. CDR1 and CDR2 from the germline V gene are MNHEY and SMNVEV (reference sequence). The V end lost 0 bases, the J end lost 6 bases, and 6 bases lay between the germline ends.

The chain has TRBV27 and TRBJ2-1, with unresolved D. The sample was CD8+ T cells from PBMCs. The TCR was taken from a human donor with multiple sclerosis. The CDR3 DNA follows: TGTGCCAGCAGTTTATCGACGGCCAATGAGCAGTTCTTC. Protein product: CASSLSTANEQFF.